This T cell receptor beta chain was identified during a study of Graves' ophthalmopathy and Graves' hyperthyroidism. Study conclusions and caveats: Predictions made by the model for ophthalmopathy progression reached 70% to 71% sensitivity and less than 80% specificity.

Looked up from germline, CDR1 is LNHDA and CDR2 is SQIVND (reference sequence). The CDR3 is made up of 14 amino acids. The V segment lost 3 bases and the J segment 6 bases; nucleotides outside the gene matches: 2. Researchers took RNA transcripts and amplified TCR beta CDR3 regions from them. Scientists carried out first-round RT-PCR using HTBI primers and then a second-round multiplex PCR. TCRdb fed the multiplex PCR reads into MiXCR, producing one record per CDR3 protein. The sample yields 660,000 or so distinct CDR3 sequences, under 50% seen once. Points on this clonotype: The antigen is undetermined.

What was sequenced was peripheral blood. This sequence originates from an adult man with Graves' ophthalmopathy. This chain uses TRBV19 with TRBJ1-4, with 9 positions matching TRBD1. As DNA, the CDR3 is TGTGCCAGTAGTATCGGGACAGGGCATGAAAAACTGTTTTTT. Its translation is CASSIGTGHEKLFF.